Sequencing of this T cell receptor (beta chain) was carried out in a study of T-cell reconstitution after alpha-beta-depleted transplantation in children. Study-wide points: Expanded graft clones numbering several hundred reportedly gave rise to alpha-beta T cells about two months after transplant.

This clonotype has more than one count but fewer than ten. Antigen unknown. The CDR3 extends over 14 amino acids. Trimming took 1 base from V and 9 from J, leaving 14 bases between them. Germline V gene lookup returns CDR1 SGHRS and CDR2 YFSETQ. The TCRbeta library incorporated unique molecular identifiers. TCRdb analysed the PCR reads with MiXCR anew, one entry per CDR3 protein. The sample lists about 900,000 distinct CDR3 sequences; roughly 29% were seen once. The material was PBMCs, mostly from graft donor cells, obtained 360 days after TCRalphabeta/CD19-depleted stem cell transplant. The sequence was collected from a boy younger than two who had a stem cell transplant for SCID, so the T cells may come from the graft donor. V usage is TRBV5-1 and J usage is TRBJ2-1, with D tentatively TRBD1 or TRBD2 (5 bases each). The CDR3 bases are TGCGCCAGCAGCTTGTCGAGGGGAAACGGTGAGCAGTTCTTC. It yields the protein CASSLSRGNGEQFF.